These 8 T cell receptor beta chains originate from one sample sequenced in a study of blood T cell repertoires in COVID-19. Profiled with immunoSEQ multiplex PCR; TCRdb holds only in-frame clones, not every one. The data contain around 190,000 clones, more than 75% of them singletons. The specimen was peripheral blood. The receptors stem from a woman between 50 and 59 years old with active or convalescent COVID-19.

This chain uses TRBV9 with TRBJ2-7, with TRBD1 identical over 8 bases. Per the germline V gene, CDR1 is SGDLS and CDR2 is YYNGEE. V lost 3 bases and J lost 5; bases outside the gene matches: 13. The CDR3 totals 16 residues. In nucleotides, the CDR3 is TGTGCCAGCAGCGCCCAGCTAACAGGGGGGCTGAACGAGCAGTACTTC. Residues: CASSAQLTGGLNEQYF.

This clone has just one count. V and J are TRBV27 and TRBJ2-1, with D tentatively TRBD2 (7 bases). The CDR3 covers 16 residues. Trimming left V 6 bases short and J 8 bases short, with 23 bases between. CDR1 and CDR2 (germline): MNHEY, SMNVEV (reference sequence). CDR3 region: CASRPAGAGAFHEQFF. The DNA for the CDR3 is TGTGCCAGCAGACCTGCAGGGGCGGGAGCCTTCCATGAGCAGTTCTTC.

This chain links TRBV10-3 with TRBJ2-5, with 7 bases that match TRBD1. The CDR3 runs 13 residues. J lost 5 bases, V lost 10 bases, and 10 bases had no gene match. Germline CDR1 is ENHRY and CDR2 is SYGVKD. The CDR3 DNA follows: TGTGCCACACGGGACAGTTTAACGGAGACCCAGTACTTC. Its protein is CATRDSLTETQYF.

This clone was detected only a few times. The genes are TRBV19 and TRBJ2-7, with D perhaps TRBD1 (6 bases). The CDR3 is 13 amino acids. The V gene's germline CDR1 is LNHDA and CDR2 SQIVND (reference sequence). V was shortened by 7 bases and J by 0 bases, with 10 bases between the two germline ends. CDR3 DNA sequence: TGTGCCAGTAAGGGGGACACCTCCTACGAGCAGTACTTC. Encoded protein: CASKGDTSYEQYF. Based on the CDR3 plus reference TRBV19 and TRBJ2-7, the full variable domain is DGGITQSPKYLFRKEGQNVTLSCEQNLNHDAMYWYRQDPGQGLRLIYYSQIVNDFQKGDIAEGYSVSREKKESFPLTVTSAQKNPTAFYLCASKGDTSYEQYFGPGTRLTVT.

This clone came up a few times. The J gene is TRBJ2-7, the V gene TRBV30, with D tentatively TRBD2 (6 bases). Germline CDR1 reads GTSNPN; CDR2 reads SVGIG (reference sequence). The CDR3 consists of 13 residues. V lost 5 bases and J 2 bases, leaving 13 bases between the germline ends. The CDR3: CAWARPGAYEQYF. CDR3 nucleotide sequence: TGTGCCTGGGCCCGTCCGGGGGCCTACGAGCAGTACTTC.

This clone was recorded many times. The chain employs TRBV7-3 and TRBJ1-1; the D is unclear. Germline V gives CDR1 SGHTA, CDR2 FQGTGA. The ends were cut back, 0 bases at V and 4 bases at J, with 12 bases in the middle. The CDR3 is 15 residues long. This chain's CDR3 is CASSLTVGRGTEAFF. The CDR3 region has the DNA TGTGCCAGCAGCTTAACGGTCGGGCGGGGCACTGAAGCTTTCTTT.

The rearrangement uses TRBV7-2 and TRBJ1-5; 7 bases map to TRBD1. Germline V CDR1 and CDR2: SGHTA, FQGNSA. CDR3 length: 15 amino acids. Trimming removed 5 bases from V and 7 bases from J; junction bases left unmatched: 11. The CDR3 sequence is CASSLTTGSRQPQHF. Here the CDR3 DNA reads TGTGCCAGCAGCCTAACGACAGGGAGCCGACAGCCCCAGCATTTT. Full variable domain (outside the CDR3, taken from reference TRBV7-2 and TRBJ1-5): GAGVSQSPSNKVTEKGKDVELRCDPISGHTALYWYRQSLGQGLEFLIYFQGNSAPDKSGLPSDRFSAERTGGSVSTLTIQRTQQEDSAVYLCASSLTTGSRQPQHFGDGTRLSIL.

V and J are TRBV4-1 and TRBJ2-3, with 9 bases aligning to TRBD1. In germline, CDR1 is MGHRA, CDR2 YSYEKL. The CDR3 sequence is 20 residues long. V shed 0 bases, J shed 2 bases, and the junction held 15 bases outside the gene matches. DNA of the CDR3: TGCGCCAGCAGCCAAGAGCCCGGGACAGGGTCCTTCTTTCACACAGATACGCAGTATTTT. Protein product: CASSQEPGTGSFFHTDTQYF.